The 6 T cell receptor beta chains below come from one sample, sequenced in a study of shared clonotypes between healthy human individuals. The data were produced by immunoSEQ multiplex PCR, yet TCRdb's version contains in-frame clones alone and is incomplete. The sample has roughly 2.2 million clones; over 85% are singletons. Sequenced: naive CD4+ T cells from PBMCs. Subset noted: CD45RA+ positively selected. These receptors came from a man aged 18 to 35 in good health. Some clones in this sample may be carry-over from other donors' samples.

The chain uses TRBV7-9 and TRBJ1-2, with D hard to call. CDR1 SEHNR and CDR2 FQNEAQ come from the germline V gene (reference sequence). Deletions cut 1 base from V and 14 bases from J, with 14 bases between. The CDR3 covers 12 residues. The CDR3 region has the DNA TGTGCCAGCAGCTTAGATTGGGATAAAAGGACCTTC. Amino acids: CASSLDWDKRTF. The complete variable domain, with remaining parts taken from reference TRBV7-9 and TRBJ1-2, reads DTGVSQNPRHKITKRGQNVTFRCDPISEHNRLYWYRQTLGQGPEFLTYFQNEAQLEKSRLLSDRFSAERPKGSFSTLEIQRTEQGDSAMYLCASSLDWDKRTFGSGTRLTVV.

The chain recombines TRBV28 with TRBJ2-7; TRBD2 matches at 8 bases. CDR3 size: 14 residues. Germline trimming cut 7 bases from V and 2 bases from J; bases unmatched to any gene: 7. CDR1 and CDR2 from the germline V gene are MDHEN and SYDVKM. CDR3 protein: CASTTGGGPYEQYF. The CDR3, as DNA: TGTGCCAGCACCACGGGGGGGGGCCCCTACGAGCAGTACTTC.

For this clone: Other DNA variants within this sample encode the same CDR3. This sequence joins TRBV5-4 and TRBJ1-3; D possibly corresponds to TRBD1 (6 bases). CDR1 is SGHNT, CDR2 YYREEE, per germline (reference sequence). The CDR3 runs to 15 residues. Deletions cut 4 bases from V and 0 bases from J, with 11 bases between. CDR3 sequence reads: CASSLDRSSGNTIYF. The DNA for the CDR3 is TGTGCCAGCAGCCTAGACAGGAGCTCTGGAAACACCATATATTTT.

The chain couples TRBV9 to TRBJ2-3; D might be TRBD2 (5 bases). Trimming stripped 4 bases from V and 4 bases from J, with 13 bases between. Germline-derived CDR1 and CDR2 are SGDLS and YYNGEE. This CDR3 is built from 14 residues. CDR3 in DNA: TGTGCCAGCAGCCCACGATACGGGGCAGATACGCAGTATTTT. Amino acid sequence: CASSPRYGADTQYF.

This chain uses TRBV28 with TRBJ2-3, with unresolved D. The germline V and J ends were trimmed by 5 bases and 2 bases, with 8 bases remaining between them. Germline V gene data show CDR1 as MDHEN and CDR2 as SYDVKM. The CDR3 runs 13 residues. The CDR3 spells CASSLPPTDTQYF. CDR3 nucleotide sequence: TGTGCCAGCAGTCTCCCCCCCACAGATACGCAGTATTTT.

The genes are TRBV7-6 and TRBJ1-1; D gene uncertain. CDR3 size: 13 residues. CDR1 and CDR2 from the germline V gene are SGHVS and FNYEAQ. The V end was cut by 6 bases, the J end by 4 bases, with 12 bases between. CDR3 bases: TGTGCCAGCAGGGGCTGGGAGAGCACTGAAGCTTTCTTT. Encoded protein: CASRGWESTEAFF.